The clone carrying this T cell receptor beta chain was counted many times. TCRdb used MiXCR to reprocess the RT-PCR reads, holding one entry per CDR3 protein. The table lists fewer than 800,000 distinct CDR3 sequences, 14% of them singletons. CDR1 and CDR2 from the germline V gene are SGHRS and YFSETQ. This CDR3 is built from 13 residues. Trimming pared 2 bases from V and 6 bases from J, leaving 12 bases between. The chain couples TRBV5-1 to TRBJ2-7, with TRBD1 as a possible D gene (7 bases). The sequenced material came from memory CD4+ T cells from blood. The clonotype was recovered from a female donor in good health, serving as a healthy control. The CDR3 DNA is TGCGCCAGCAGCTTAACTCAGGGGGGCGAGCAGTACTTC. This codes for CASSLTQGGEQYF.